This T cell receptor beta chain was captured by sequencing in a study of T cells after posttransplantation cyclophosphamide. Looked up from germline, CDR1 is MDHEN and CDR2 is SYDVKM. The CDR3 has 11 amino acids. The V end was cut by 5 bases, the J end by 4 bases, with 5 bases between. TCRdb keeps only in-frame clones here, not all; method: immunoSEQ multiplex PCR. This sample has about 47,000 clones; roughly nine tenths occur once, and the top ten carry around 3%. Peripheral blood was collected from the related graft donor on the marrow donation day. The sample was PBMCs. This receptor was identified in a woman in her 50s in good health and a related stem cell transplant donor. This chain connects TRBV28 to TRBJ1-2, with D unresolved. CDR3 nucleotide sequence: TGTGCCAGCAGTGGGCCCTATGGCTACACCTTC. This gives the protein CASSGPYGYTF.